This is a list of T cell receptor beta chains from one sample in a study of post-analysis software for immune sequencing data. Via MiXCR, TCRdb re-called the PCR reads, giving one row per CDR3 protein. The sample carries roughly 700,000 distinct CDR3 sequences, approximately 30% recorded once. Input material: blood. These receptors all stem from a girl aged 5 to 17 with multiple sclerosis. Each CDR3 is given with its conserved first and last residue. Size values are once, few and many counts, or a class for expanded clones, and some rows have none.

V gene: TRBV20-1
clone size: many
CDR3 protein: CSARVRQQNIQYF

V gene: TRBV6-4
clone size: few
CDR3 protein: CASSKKENTEAFF

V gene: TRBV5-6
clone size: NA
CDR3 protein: CASSLVPGGNQPQHF

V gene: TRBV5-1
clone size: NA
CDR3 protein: CASSPEGSTDTQYF

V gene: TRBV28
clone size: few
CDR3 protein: CASSFSAAGKETQYF

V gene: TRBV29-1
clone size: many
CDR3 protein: CSVGWGVLDGYTF

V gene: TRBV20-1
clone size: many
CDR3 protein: CSAGDTYNEQFF

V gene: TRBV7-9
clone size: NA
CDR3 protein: CASSLRTHTQYF

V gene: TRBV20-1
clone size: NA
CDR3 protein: CSAISGGGTDTQYF

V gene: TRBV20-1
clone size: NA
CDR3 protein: CSADPWVVEDTHYF

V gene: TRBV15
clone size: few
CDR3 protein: CATSSGTGGAKNIQYF

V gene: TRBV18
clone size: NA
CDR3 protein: CASSPERNEQFF

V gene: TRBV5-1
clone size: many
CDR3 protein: CASSFGLAGGSAHEQYF

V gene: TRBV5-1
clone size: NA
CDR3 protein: CASSTRTGVMNTEAFF

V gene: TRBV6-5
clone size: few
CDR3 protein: CASRQLAGGGKDTQYF

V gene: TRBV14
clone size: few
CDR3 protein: CASSQVLTLSTDTQYF

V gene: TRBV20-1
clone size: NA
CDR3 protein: CSARATGNGALPSEQYF

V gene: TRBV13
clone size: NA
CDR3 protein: CASSSTPRSYEQYF

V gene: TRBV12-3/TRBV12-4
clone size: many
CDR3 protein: CASSPGTALYGYTF

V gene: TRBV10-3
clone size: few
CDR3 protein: CAIGTGGRETQYF

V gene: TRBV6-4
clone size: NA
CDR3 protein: CASSERPNTGELFF

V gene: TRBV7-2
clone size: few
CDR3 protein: CASSPVAGGFTDTQYF

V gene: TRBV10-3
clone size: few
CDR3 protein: CAIKPGLAGHGEQFF

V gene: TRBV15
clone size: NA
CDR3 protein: CATSTHRDEQFF

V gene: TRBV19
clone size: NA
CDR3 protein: CVSSQRSTDTQYF